One and the same sample provided the 13 T cell receptor beta chains below, sequenced in a study of cytomegalovirus exposure and HLA in healthy donors. The PCR employed 60 Vbeta primers together with 13 Jbeta primers. Here immunoSEQ multiplex PCR was the method, and the copy in TCRdb shows in-frame clones only, minus some. The sample carries 150,000 to 180,000 clones, about four fifths recorded once. The sample taken for sequencing was PBMCs. These receptors were taken from a young man in good health and CMV-seronegative.

This chain joins TRBV2 and TRBJ1-5; TRBD1 might be the D (5 bases). V gave up 7 bases and J gave up 6 bases, with 16 bases separating them. The CDR3 is 14 residues long. CDR1 is SNHLY, CDR2 FYNNEI, per germline. The CDR3 nucleotides read TGTGCCAGCACGGCCCATGGGGGGAGTCAGCCCCAGCATTTT. This codes for CASTAHGGSQPQHF.

This clone was observed a handful of times. The chain employs TRBV18 and TRBJ2-6; the D gene is possibly TRBD1 (5 bases). The CDR3 runs 15 residues. Trimming left V 1 base short and J 4 bases short, with 8 bases between. Per germline, CDR1 KGHSH and CDR2 LQKENI. The CDR3 reads CASSPLGHGANVLTF. In DNA, the CDR3 is TGTGCCAGCTCACCACTGGGGCACGGGGCCAACGTCCTGACTTTC.

The chain links TRBV19 to TRBJ2-7; D perhaps matches TRBD1 (6 bases). The CDR3 has 16 amino acids. Germline V gene lookup returns CDR1 LNHDA and CDR2 SQIVND (reference sequence). Trimming cost V 3 bases and J 5 bases, with 20 bases left between them. The CDR3 DNA follows: TGTGCCAGTAGTATCGACAGGCCACCGGTCCCCCACGAGCAGTACTTC. As protein: CASSIDRPPVPHEQYF.

CDR3 loop: CASSPTESNQPQHF. CDR3 nucleotides: TGTGCCAGCTCACCAACAGAGAGTAATCAGCCCCAGCATTTT. This chain links TRBV18 with TRBJ1-5; D remains unclear. The germline CDR1 and CDR2 sequences are KGHSH and LQKENI. Between the trimmed V and J ends, which lost 2 bases and 4 bases, there was a span of 9 bases. CDR3 size: 14 residues.

On this clone: Additional DNA sequences in this sample encode the identical CDR3. The CDR3 region is CASSLAGGGTDTQYF. The CDR3 DNA sequence: TGTGCCAGCAGCTTAGCGGGGGGGGGTACAGATACGCAGTATTTT. This chain uses TRBV11-2 with TRBJ2-3; 8 bases fit TRBD2. V dropped 1 base and J dropped 3; count of bases not matched to a gene: 3. The CDR3 is made up of 15 amino acids. Germline loops: CDR1 SGHAT, CDR2 FQNNGV. Filled out from reference TRBV11-2 and TRBJ2-3, the complete variable domain reads EAGVAQSPRYKIIEKRQSVAFWCNPISGHATLYWYQQILGQGPKLLIQFQNNGVVDDSQLPKDRFSAERLKGVDSTLKIQPAKLEDSAVYLCASSLAGGGTDTQYFGPGTRLTVL.

This clone turned up a few times. V and J are TRBV20-1 and TRBJ2-1; D remains ambiguous. CDR1 is DFQATT, CDR2 SNEGSKA, per germline (reference sequence). V was pared by 3 bases and J by 9 bases, with 9 bases between. This CDR3 comprises 11 residues. In DNA, the CDR3 is TGCAGTGCTAGCCCCTCTTTTGAGCAGTTCTTC. Translation gives CSASPSFEQFF.

The rearrangement links TRBV9 to TRBJ2-7; 10 bases match TRBD1. CDR1 is SGDLS and CDR2 is YYNGEE in the germline V gene. The CDR3 runs 15 residues. V lost 0 bases and J lost 3; bases outside the gene matches: 3. In DNA, the CDR3 is TGTGCCAGCAGCGTAGAAGGGACAGGGGACTACGAGCAGTACTTC. Translating it yields CASSVEGTGDYEQYF.

The V gene is TRBV14, the J gene TRBJ2-7, with 7 bases matching TRBD1. The V segment lost 3 bases and the J segment 6 bases; nucleotides outside the gene matches: 14. Looked up from germline, CDR1 is SGHDN and CDR2 is FVKESK. This CDR3 is 16 amino acids long. Written as DNA, the CDR3 is TGTGCCAGCAGCCACCTAGCCGGGACAGTTTACGGCGAGCAGTACTTC. Its protein product is CASSHLAGTVYGEQYF.

The chain carries TRBV10-3 and TRBJ1-2; D uncertain. The V end lost 0 bases, the J end lost 3 bases, and 8 bases lay between the germline ends. Germline V CDR1 and CDR2: ENHRY, SYGVKD. The CDR3 covers 14 residues. The CDR3 reads CAISESTEYYGYTF. The CDR3 region has the DNA TGTGCCATCAGTGAGTCCACGGAGTACTATGGCTACACCTTC.

The CDR3 loop reads CASSEHGARAAFF. The CDR3 nucleotides read TGTGCCAGCAGTGAACATGGGGCTCGGGCTGCTTTCTTT. The V call is TRBV6-5, the J call TRBJ1-1; possibly TRBD1 for D (5 bases). The CDR3 covers 13 residues. V lost 5 bases and J 11 bases, leaving 18 bases between the germline ends. Germline V CDR1 and CDR2: MNHEY, SVGAGI.

The chain uses TRBV7-9 and TRBJ1-5; TRBD1 aligns across 7 bases. The CDR3 consists of 12 residues. CDR1 SEHNR and CDR2 FQNEAQ come from the germline V gene (reference sequence). The ends lost 5 bases at V and 11 bases at J; junction bases unmatched: 6. The CDR3 nucleotides read TGTGCCAGCAGCCGGGGCGGACAGGCCCAGCATTTT. As protein: CASSRGGQAQHF.

This chain connects TRBV4-3 to TRBJ2-7; D remains ambiguous. The CDR3 covers 15 residues. V dropped 1 base and J dropped 2 bases, with 12 bases sitting between them. CDR1 and CDR2 from the germline V gene are LGHNA and YSLEER. The CDR3 nucleotides are TGCGCCAGCAGCCAAGGGTTGGGCAGCACCTACGAGCAGTACTTC. Translated, it gives CASSQGLGSTYEQYF.

Only a few counts were recorded for this clone. V usage is TRBV6-4 and J usage is TRBJ2-7, with 10 bases fitting TRBD2. V lost 3 bases to trimming and J lost 0 bases; unmatched junction nucleotides: 2. Germline V gene lookup returns CDR1 MRHNA and CDR2 SNTAGT. The CDR3 extends over 15 amino acids. CDR3 sequence: CASSEASGGSYEQYV. The CDR3, as DNA: TGTGCCAGCAGTGAAGCTAGCGGGGGCTCCTACGAGCAGTACGTC.